This is a list of T cell receptor beta chains from one sample in a study of radiotherapy plus CTLA-4 blockade in lung cancer. Profiled with immunoSEQ multiplex PCR; TCRdb holds only in-frame clones, not every one. The repertoire holds 45,000 to 60,000 clones, with 65% to 80% as singletons. This material consisted of peripheral blood, taken from a patient treated with radiotherapy plus ipilimumab. These receptors originate from a human donor with non-small cell lung cancer whose response to radiotherapy plus ipilimumab could not be evaluated. CDR3s include the opening cysteine and the closing phenylalanine or tryptophan. D genes are given only for firm matches. Only part of the rows carry a size: once, few, many, or a class if the clone is expanded.

v_gene: TRBV6-5
abundance: .
j_gene: TRBJ2-1
d_gene: TRBD2
len: 16
CDR3aa: CASSYSIYGGEGEQFF
CDR3nt: TGTGCCAGCAGTTACTCGATCTACGGGGGGGAAGGTGAGCAGTTCTTC

v_gene: TRBV7-2
abundance: .
j_gene: TRBJ2-7
d_gene: .
len: 12
CDR3aa: CASSPSSYEQYF
CDR3nt: TGTGCCAGCAGCCCCAGCTCCTACGAGCAGTACTTC

v_gene: TRBV11-2
abundance: .
j_gene: TRBJ1-3
d_gene: TRBD1
len: 15
CDR3aa: CASSSSRGSGNTIYF
CDR3nt: TGTGCCAGCAGCTCTTCCAGGGGGTCCGGAAACACCATATATTTT

v_gene: TRBV6-5
abundance: .
j_gene: TRBJ2-7
d_gene: .
len: 14
CDR3aa: CASSYSAGRYEQYF
CDR3nt: TGTGCCAGCAGTTACTCGGCGGGCCGGTACGAGCAGTACTTC

v_gene: TRBV5-5
abundance: .
j_gene: TRBJ1-6
d_gene: .
len: 16
CDR3aa: CASSLEPGRGNSPLHF
CDR3nt: TGTGCCAGCAGCTTGGAGCCCGGCAGGGGAAATTCACCCCTCCACTTT

v_gene: TRBV19
abundance: once
j_gene: TRBJ2-7
d_gene: TRBD1
len: 14
CDR3aa: CASNRDRDSYEQYF
CDR3nt: TGTGCCAGTAACCGGGACAGAGACTCCTACGAGCAGTACTTC

v_gene: TRBV7-2
abundance: .
j_gene: TRBJ1-5
d_gene: .
len: 16
CDR3aa: CASSSEGAALGQPQHF
CDR3nt: TGTGCCAGCAGCTCCGAAGGGGCGGCGTTGGGTCAGCCCCAGCATTTT

v_gene: TRBV7-6
abundance: .
j_gene: TRBJ2-7
d_gene: .
len: 14
CDR3aa: CASSPEGGGYEQYF
CDR3nt: TGTGCCAGCAGCCCAGAGGGGGGGGGCTACGAGCAGTACTTC

v_gene: TRBV9
abundance: .
j_gene: TRBJ2-7
d_gene: TRBD1
len: 15
CDR3aa: CASSALGQGFHEQYF
CDR3nt: TGTGCCAGCAGCGCTCTGGGACAGGGCTTCCACGAGCAGTACTTC

v_gene: TRBV2
abundance: few
j_gene: TRBJ2-1
d_gene: TRBD2
len: 16
CDR3aa: CASSTGLVLSYNEQFF
CDR3nt: TGTGCCAGCAGTACTGGACTAGTTTTGTCCTACAATGAGCAGTTCTTC

v_gene: TRBV7-7
abundance: .
j_gene: TRBJ2-5
d_gene: .
len: 14
CDR3aa: CASSLDSGSETQYF
CDR3nt: TGTGCCAGCAGCTTAGATTCGGGGTCCGAGACCCAGTACTTC

v_gene: TRBV9
abundance: .
j_gene: TRBJ2-7
d_gene: TRBD2
len: 15
CDR3aa: CASSVGTSGAYEQYF
CDR3nt: TGTGCCAGCAGCGTCGGGACTAGCGGCGCCTACGAGCAGTACTTC

v_gene: TRBV7-2
abundance: .
j_gene: TRBJ1-1
d_gene: TRBD1
len: 12
CDR3aa: CASSKNRGEAFF
CDR3nt: TGTGCCAGCAGCAAAAACAGGGGTGAAGCTTTCTTT

v_gene: TRBV7-2
abundance: .
j_gene: TRBJ2-3
d_gene: .
len: 14
CDR3aa: CASSPGVSTDTQYF
CDR3nt: TGTGCCAGCAGCCCCGGAGTCAGCACAGATACGCAGTATTTT

v_gene: TRBV19
abundance: .
j_gene: TRBJ2-4
d_gene: TRBD2
len: 17
CDR3aa: CASSRTSGSVGGSIQYF
CDR3nt: TGTGCCAGTAGCCGGACTAGCGGGAGTGTTGGGGGGAGCATTCAGTACTTC

v_gene: TRBV6-6
abundance: .
j_gene: TRBJ2-1
d_gene: .
len: 14
CDR3aa: CASSSPPGVIEQFF
CDR3nt: TGTGCCAGCAGTTCTCCTCCAGGGGTAATTGAGCAGTTCTTC

v_gene: TRBV4-1
abundance: .
j_gene: TRBJ2-2
d_gene: TRBD2
len: 20
CDR3aa: CASSQDAGTSGRARSGELFF
CDR3nt: TGCGCCAGCAGCCAAGACGCCGGGACTAGCGGGAGGGCCAGGTCCGGGGAGCTGTTTTTT

v_gene: TRBV2
abundance: few
j_gene: TRBJ2-1
d_gene: TRBD1
len: 15
CDR3aa: CASSWWGQGYNEQFF
CDR3nt: TGTGCCAGCAGTTGGTGGGGACAGGGCTACAATGAGCAGTTCTTC

v_gene: TRBV19
abundance: .
j_gene: TRBJ2-1
d_gene: TRBD2
len: 16
CDR3aa: CASSIEAGGIYNEQFF
CDR3nt: TGTGCCAGTAGTATAGAGGCGGGGGGGATCTACAATGAGCAGTTCTTC

v_gene: TRBV19
abundance: .
j_gene: TRBJ1-5
d_gene: .
len: 14
CDR3aa: CASSVWSGNQPQHF
CDR3nt: TGTGCCAGTAGTGTCTGGTCGGGCAATCAGCCCCAGCATTTT